The rows below give T cell receptor beta chains drawn from one sample of a study of T-cell memory formation after mild COVID-19. From the 5' RACE reads, TCRdb called clonotypes with MiXCR, one entry per CDR3 protein. The sample has more than 110,000 distinct CDR3 sequences, under 30% seen once. Source material: PBMCs or a T cell subset sorted from them (not recorded which). The receptor set was obtained from an adult woman who had mild COVID-19 (a few samples of this study predate the infection). Cell type and time point are not known. CDR3s include the opening cysteine and the closing phenylalanine or tryptophan. The D gene is left open where the match is weak. Size tells how often a clone was seen (once, few, many) or the class of an expanded clone, and some rows leave it out.

d_call,clone_size,v_call,j_call,cdr3_nt,cdr3_aa
NA,few,TRBV29-1,TRBJ1-6,TGCAGCGTTAGAAGCTCCTATAATTCACCCCTCCACTTT,CSVRSSYNSPLHF
NA,NA,TRBV29-1,TRBJ2-7,TGCAGCGTTGATGAGACAGGAGCCAACGAGCAGTACTTC,CSVDETGANEQYF
NA,NA,TRBV6-5,TRBJ2-7,TGTGCCAGCTGGGGGGAGGAGAACTACGAGCAGTACTTC,CASWGEENYEQYF
TRBD1,NA,TRBV5-1,TRBJ1-1,TGCGCCAGCAGCTTTATAACAGGGGATGCAAGGGCTGAAGCTTTCTTT,CASSFITGDARAEAFF
TRBD1,NA,TRBV5-1,TRBJ1-1,TGCGCCAGCAGGATTGTCGGGACAGACACTGAAGCTTTCTTT,CASRIVGTDTEAFF
TRBD2,NA,TRBV24-1,TRBJ2-1,TGTGCCACCAGTGATTTTGGGACTAGCGGGGGAGAGTTCTTC,CATSDFGTSGGEFF
NA,NA,TRBV15,TRBJ1-1,TGTGCCACCGTCCTGGGGGGGGGCACTGAAGCTTTCTTT,CATVLGGGTEAFF
TRBD2,NA,TRBV24-1,TRBJ2-3,TGTGCCACGGGGGGGAACACAGATACGCAGTATTTT,CATGGNTDTQYF
NA,NA,TRBV12-5,TRBJ2-5,TGTGCTAGTGCCCCTAGTGACCAAGAGACCCAGTACTTC,CASAPSDQETQYF
NA,NA,TRBV12-3/TRBV12-4,TRBJ2-7,TGTGCCAGCAGGATGGGGTCCCACGAGCAGTACTTC,CASRMGSHEQYF
TRBD2,few,TRBV7-6,TRBJ2-3,TGTGCCAGCAGCTTAGCGCGAGCGGGGGGACGCACAGATACGCAGTATTTT,CASSLARAGGRTDTQYF
TRBD2,NA,TRBV11-2,TRBJ2-5,TGTGCCAGCAGCTCCCTAGCGGGTTGGCAAGAGACCCAGTACTTC,CASSSLAGWQETQYF
NA,few,TRBV10-3,TRBJ2-3,TGTGCCATCGCGTCTCTGGGCTCAGGAGATACGCAGTATTTT,CAIASLGSGDTQYF
NA,once,TRBV6-5,TRBJ1-1,TGTGCCAGCACCTCGGACGTCCGGGAAAAGACTGAAGCTTTCTTT,CASTSDVREKTEAFF
TRBD1,NA,TRBV5-6,TRBJ2-7,TGTGCCAGCAGCCCAGCCGGACAGGCCTACGAGCAGTACTTC,CASSPAGQAYEQYF
NA,NA,TRBV7-6,TRBJ1-1,TGTGCCAGCAGACCAAGCGCGTCATCCGGTGGGGGGACTGAAGCTTTCTTT,CASRPSASSGGGTEAFF
NA,NA,TRBV7-6,TRBJ2-5,TGTGCCAGCAGCATGGGGCGAGTGACCCAGTACTTC,CASSMGRVTQYF
TRBD2,few,TRBV11-3,TRBJ2-1,TGTGCCAGCAGCTTAGTAGGGGAGGGGAATGAGCAGTTCTTC,CASSLVGEGNEQFF